This T cell receptor (beta chain) was sequenced during a study of T-cell memory formation after mild COVID-19. Overall study results and limits: Among clones peaking at day 37 in the second wave, SARS-CoV-2 specificity remained unconfirmed. CD4/CD8 balance held among clones contracting day 15 to 85, and later expanders leaned CD4+. Mostly located in CM and EM were contracting CD4+ clones, with contracting CD8+ clones located in EMRA.

TCRdb re-called the 5' RACE reads with MiXCR, one entry per CDR3 protein. The sample has 140,000 or so distinct CDR3 sequences, over 6% seen once; the top ten hold approximately 2.2%. V gave up 2 bases and J gave up 5 bases, with 6 bases separating them. CDR3 length: 12 residues. There are many counts of this clonotype. Its specificity is unknown. V is TRBV12-3 or TRBV12-4 and J is TRBJ2-5; no reliable D call. Sequencing was carried out using PBMCs or a T cell subset sorted from them (not recorded which). This receptor was taken from an adult woman who had mild COVID-19 (a few samples of this study predate the infection). Cell type and time point are not known. The CDR3 coding sequence is TGTGCCAGCAGTTTACGGTCTGAGACCCAGTACTTC. Encoded protein: CASSLRSETQYF.